A single sample gave rise to the 21 T cell receptor beta chains below, sequenced in a study of PD-1 blockade in classical Hodgkin lymphoma. TCRdb's table, derived via immunoSEQ multiplex PCR, lists solely in-frame clones and lacks some. The sample has around 16,000 clones, around 83% seen once; the top ten hold 0.7% to 0.85%. Noted time point: newly diagnosed, previously untreated cHL patient sample. Magnetic depletion of unwanted cells isolated CD4+ T cells from thawed PBMCs. Sequenced: CD4+ T cells from blood. These receptors all stem from a human donor with classical Hodgkin lymphoma.

The gene calls are TRBV14 and TRBJ1-2; TRBD1 aligns across 7 bases. This CDR3 comprises 17 residues. With V trimmed by 1 base and J by 0 bases, 8 bases remained unmatched. Germline V CDR1 and CDR2: SGHDN, FVKESK. CDR3 sequence: CASSQVFRGTTNYGYTF. CDR3 bases: TGTGCCAGCAGCCAAGTCTTCAGGGGGACAACTAACTATGGCTACACCTTC. The complete variable domain, with remaining parts taken from reference TRBV14 and TRBJ1-2, reads EAGVTQFPSHSVIEKGQTVTLRCDPISGHDNLYWYRRVMGKEIKFLLHFVKESKQDESGMPNNRFLAERTGGTYSTLKVQPAELEDSGVYFCASSQVFRGTTNYGYTFGSGTRLTVV.

Written as DNA, the CDR3 is TGTGCCAGCTCACTAGGGGACAGACTCAATCAGCCCCAGCATTTT. Protein: CASSLGDRLNQPQHF. The chain carries TRBV18 and TRBJ1-5; 7 bases are a match to TRBD1. V dropped 4 bases and J dropped 3; count of bases not matched to a gene: 6. The CDR3 is 15 amino acids. The germline gives CDR1 KGHSH, CDR2 LQKENI.

J is TRBJ1-1 and V is TRBV30; D remains unclear. Germline loops: CDR1 GTSNPN, CDR2 SVGIG (reference sequence). There are 11 residues in the CDR3. CDR3 protein: CAQSLNTEAFF. CDR3 coding DNA: TGTGCTCAGTCGTTGAACACTGAAGCTTTCTTT.

This clone occurred a few times. The chain is built from TRBV7-9 and TRBJ2-3; D not certain. The CDR3 extends over 14 amino acids. Germline V gene lookup returns CDR1 SEHNR and CDR2 FQNEAQ (reference sequence). The germline V and J ends were trimmed by 1 base and 2 bases, with 7 bases remaining between them. The CDR3 nucleotides read TGTGCCAGCAGCTTAGGCGGCTACACAGATACGCAGTATTTT. It yields the protein CASSLGGYTDTQYF.

The rearrangement joins TRBV7-2 to TRBJ2-5, with 9 nucleotides matching TRBD2. Germline values: CDR1 SGHTA, CDR2 FQGNSA. V lost 5 bases to trimming and J lost 5 bases; unmatched junction nucleotides: 12. The CDR3 sequence is 16 residues long. The CDR3 spells CASSHSPAGGRETQYF. In DNA, the CDR3 is TGTGCCAGCAGCCACTCCCCGGCGGGAGGGCGGGAGACCCAGTACTTC.

The chain recombines TRBV5-4 with TRBJ2-5; D is unresolved. V was trimmed by 3 bases and J by 3 bases, leaving 12 bases between them. The CDR3 totals 14 residues. The germline V gene has CDR1 SGHNT and CDR2 YYREEE (reference sequence). CDR3 loop: CASSSGYREETQYF. DNA for the CDR3: TGTGCCAGCAGCTCCGGGTATAGGGAAGAGACCCAGTACTTC.

The chain uses TRBV28 and TRBJ2-5; TRBD1 might be the D (5 bases). The length of the CDR3 is 16 residues. Trimming shortened V by 1 base and J by 4 bases, and 16 bases separated the two germline ends. Germline CDR1 and CDR2: MDHEN and SYDVKM. The CDR3 loop is CASSLSGNLGVETQYF. For the CDR3, the DNA is TGTGCCAGCAGTTTATCGGGCAACTTAGGGGTAGAGACCCAGTACTTC.

J is TRBJ1-4 and V is TRBV19; 11 nucleotides agree with TRBD1. The germline gives CDR1 LNHDA, CDR2 SQIVND (reference sequence). The CDR3 loop spans 15 amino acids. The V segment lost 6 bases and the J segment 7 bases; nucleotides outside the gene matches: 7. The CDR3, as DNA: TGTGCCAGTAGCACAGGGACAGGGGGTGCTGAAAAACTGTTTTTT. It specifies CASSTGTGGAEKLFF. The full variable domain, rest sourced from reference TRBV19 and TRBJ1-4, is DGGITQSPKYLFRKEGQNVTLSCEQNLNHDAMYWYRQDPGQGLRLIYYSQIVNDFQKGDIAEGYSVSREKKESFPLTVTSAQKNPTAFYLCASSTGTGGAEKLFFGSGTQLSVL.

This clone appeared a single time. The CDR3 loop reads CASSLGQGWSEQYF. As DNA, the CDR3 is TGTGCCAGCAGCCTCGGACAGGGGTGGTCCGAGCAGTACTTC. The chain links TRBV7-2 to TRBJ2-7; 9 positions match TRBD1. Germline V gene data show CDR1 as SGHTA and CDR2 as FQGNSA. This CDR3 region has 14 residues. V gave up 5 bases and J gave up 6 bases; unmatched junction bases: 8.

The V call is TRBV7-9, the J call TRBJ2-1; 10 positions match TRBD2. Trimming cost V 1 base and J 3 bases; bases outside gene matches: 3. The CDR3 spans 16 residues. Germline CDR1 SEHNR, CDR2 FQNEAQ (reference sequence). CDR3 coding DNA: TGTGCCAGCAGCTTAGAGAGGACTAGCGGCTACAATGAGCAGTTCTTC. It translates to CASSLERTSGYNEQFF.

The chain has TRBV28 and TRBJ1-1; TRBD1 is a possible D gene (6 bases). In germline, CDR1 is MDHEN, CDR2 SYDVKM. Trimming removed 2 bases at V and 5 bases at J, with 12 bases between. The CDR3 is made up of 14 amino acids. The CDR3 loop is CASSLKARGTEAFF. DNA of the CDR3: TGTGCCAGCAGTTTAAAGGCAAGGGGGACTGAAGCTTTCTTT.

This chain connects TRBV19 to TRBJ1-2; D unresolved. Germline V lookup: CDR1 LNHDA, CDR2 SQIVND (reference sequence). The CDR3 runs to 15 residues. V lost 4 bases, J lost 4 bases, and 16 bases lay in between. CDR3 nucleotide sequence: TGTGCCAGTAGTAAACCGGTCGGCAGTTTCTATGGCTACACCTTC. It yields the protein CASSKPVGSFYGYTF. Full variable domain (remainder filled in from reference TRBV19 and TRBJ1-2): DGGITQSPKYLFRKEGQNVTLSCEQNLNHDAMYWYRQDPGQGLRLIYYSQIVNDFQKGDIAEGYSVSREKKESFPLTVTSAQKNPTAFYLCASSKPVGSFYGYTFGSGTRLTVV.

The gene calls are TRBV7-8 and TRBJ2-1; D is undetermined. In germline, CDR1 is SGHVS, CDR2 FQNEAQ. CDR3 length equals 16 residues. Trimming cost V 5 bases and J 7 bases, with 21 bases left between them. Written as DNA, the CDR3 is TGTGCCAGCAGCGCCCACCAATACTACAAGAGGAATGAGCAGTTCTTC. Its protein is CASSAHQYYKRNEQFF.

This sequence joins TRBV19 and TRBJ1-5; unclear D gene. CDR3 size: 16 residues. Trimming took 4 bases from V and 0 from J, leaving 13 bases between them. Germline CDR1 and CDR2: LNHDA and SQIVND (reference sequence). CDR3 sequence reads: CASSRAMGGSNQPQHF. The CDR3 region has the DNA TGTGCCAGTAGTAGGGCAATGGGTGGTAGCAATCAGCCCCAGCATTTT.

This chain links TRBV5-1 with TRBJ1-2; maybe TRBD1 (6 bases). Germline V gene data show CDR1 as SGHRS and CDR2 as YFSETQ. CDR3 length: 12 residues. Deletions cut 1 base from V and 8 bases from J, with 9 bases between. CDR3 region: CASSLNREGYTF. The DNA for the CDR3 is TGCGCCAGCAGCTTGAACAGGGAGGGCTACACCTTC.

The chain recombines TRBV19 with TRBJ1-2; TRBD1 matches 10 bases. J gave up 8 bases and V 7 bases, and 7 bases lay outside the gene matches. CDR3 length equals 13 residues. The V gene's germline CDR1 is LNHDA and CDR2 SQIVND (reference sequence). CDR3 sequence reads: CASNRDRGRGYTF. The CDR3, as DNA: TGTGCCAGTAACCGGGACAGGGGCCGGGGCTACACCTTC.

The chain links TRBV6-1 to TRBJ1-2; 8 bases are shared with TRBD1. The CDR3 has 14 residues. With 2 bases clipped from V and 8 bases from J, the junction kept 7 bases outside the gene matches. Germline CDR1 is MNHNS and CDR2 is SASEGT. The CDR3 DNA sequence: TGTGCCAGCAGTGAACTCCGACAGGGGATCGGCTACACCTTC. It yields the protein CASSELRQGIGYTF.

The V gene is TRBV9, the J gene TRBJ2-1, with D possibly matching TRBD1 (7 bases). The V end lost 0 bases, the J end lost 9 bases, and 16 bases lay between the germline ends. Germline values: CDR1 SGDLS, CDR2 YYNGEE. The CDR3 runs to 15 residues. CDR3 DNA sequence: TGTGCCAGCAGCGTAGTGGGACAGAAGGAGGGTGAGCAGTTCTTC. This gives the protein CASSVVGQKEGEQFF. The full variable domain, its missing parts supplied by reference TRBV9 and TRBJ2-1, is DSGVTQTPKHLITATGQRVTLRCSPRSGDLSVYWYQQSLDQGLQFLIQYYNGEERAKGNILERFSAQQFPDLHSELNLSSLELGDSALYFCASSVVGQKEGEQFFGPGTRLTVL.

This clone has a single count. CDR3 region: CASSLDGKSTDTQYF. The CDR3 DNA sequence: TGTGCCAGCAGCTTAGACGGTAAAAGCACAGATACGCAGTATTTT. This chain connects TRBV7-3 to TRBJ2-3; no definite D call. The V gene lost 2 bases and the J gene lost 0 bases, with 9 bases spanning the gap. The CDR3 extends over 15 amino acids. Germline values: CDR1 SGHTA, CDR2 FQGTGA.

The chain recombines TRBV28 with TRBJ2-2; D is perhaps TRBD1 (6 bases). V shed 7 bases and J shed 1 base, with 13 bases lying between them. The germline gives CDR1 MDHEN, CDR2 SYDVKM. The CDR3 contains 15 residues. The CDR3, as DNA: TGTGCCAGCAAAAGCCCCAGGGGGAACACCGGGGAGCTGTTTTTT. The encoded protein is CASKSPRGNTGELFF.

This rearrangement joins TRBV9 to TRBJ1-3; D is unresolved. Trimming shortened V by 3 bases and J by 5 bases, and 12 bases separated the two germline ends. In germline, CDR1 is SGDLS, CDR2 YYNGEE. This CDR3 region has 14 residues. Here the CDR3 DNA reads TGTGCCAGCAGCGCCCCGGCCCCTAGAAACACCATATATTTT. It codes for CASSAPAPRNTIYF.